The sequence of this TCR beta chain was determined in a study of CD8 T cells in Susac syndrome. Whole-study context: Intravenous immunoglobulin alone or corticosteroids were being given to patients with Susac syndrome at blood draw, unless they were therapy-naive.

This CDR3 region has 13 residues. Germline V gene sequence: CDR1 DFQATT, CDR2 SNEGSKA (reference sequence). Trimming cost V 3 bases and J 3 bases, with 12 bases left between them. Purification of the CD8+ and CD4+ T cells relied on negative isolation, and TEMRA cells underwent FACS enrichment. Random hexamers primed reverse transcription of about 0.45 to 1 ug RNA. Amplification of TCR beta CDR3 used immunoSEQ multiplex PCR across 54 Vbeta and 13 Jbeta. TCRdb recomputed calls from the immunoSEQ multiplex PCR reads with MiXCR, one row per CDR3 protein. The table records around 100,000 distinct CDR3 sequences, roughly 96% of them present only once.

What was sequenced was CD8+ T cells from PBMCs. The sequence derives from a human donor with Susac syndrome. The chain joins TRBV20-1 to TRBJ2-7; possibly TRBD1 or TRBD2 for D (5 bases each). The CDR3 nucleotides read TGCAGTGCTAGTCCCGGGACCGTCTACGAGCAGTACTTC. Residues: CSASPGTVYEQYF.